These 32 T cell receptor beta chains were sequenced from one sample in a study of regulatory T cells in long-lasting Graves disease. Assembly of TCR beta libraries relied on iRepertoire HTBI primers together with Arm-PCR of CDR3 regions. TCRdb re-called the multiplex PCR reads with MiXCR, one entry per CDR3 protein. The profile shows roughly 500,000 distinct CDR3 sequences, 13% of them singletons. As to time point: newly diagnosed GD, antithyroid drugs for less than 3 months. The TCR library was prepared using RNA isolated from PBMCs. The same sample was also studied in work on T cells in Graves' hyperthyroidism and ophthalmopathy.

The sample here was peripheral blood mononuclear cells (PBMCs), taken at new diagnosis, from a patient treated with antithyroid drugs. These receptors were collected from a man in his thirties or forties with Graves disease.

The chain employs TRBV4-1 and TRBJ2-7; D gene ambiguous. V lost 1 base to trimming and J lost 2 bases, with 9 bases between them. The CDR3 has 14 amino acids. Germline lookup yields CDR1 MGHRA and CDR2 YSYEKL. The DNA for the CDR3 is TGCGCCAGCAGCCAAGTGGTAGGGCCCTACGAGCAGTACTTC. Encoded protein: CASSQVVGPYEQYF.

This clonotype was seen more than once but under ten times. V and J are TRBV27 and TRBJ1-3; maybe TRBD1 (6 bases). Trimming removed 5 bases from V and 2 bases from J, with 13 bases in between. This CDR3 has 15 amino acids. The germline V gene encodes CDR1 MNHEY and CDR2 SMNVEV (reference sequence). The CDR3 region has the DNA TGTGCCAGCAGTCTGGGGGCAGGGCCTGGAAACACCATATATTTT. This codes for CASSLGAGPGNTIYF.

Concerning this clonotype: This may stem from a read error, because a much larger clone lies one nucleotide away. V gene TRBV5-5 combines with J gene TRBJ2-1; TRBD1 is a possible D gene (6 bases). The end of the DNA aligns better with TRBJ2-4, so the J call may be wrong. CDR1 is SGHKS and CDR2 is YYEKEE in the germline V gene (reference sequence). The CDR3 runs 17 residues. For the CDR3, the DNA is TGTGCCAGCAGCGCTCCGGGACACCCTTCGCCGTTAAACATTCAGTACTTC. It yields the protein CASSAPGHPSPLNIQYF.

About this clonotype: A much larger clonotype is one base distant, so this may be a read error. The chain joins TRBV27 to TRBJ2-3, with D perhaps assigned TRBD1 or TRBD2 (6 bases each). The DNA end is more similar to TRBJ2-5, so the J call may be wrong. Germline assignment: CDR1 MNHEY and CDR2 SMNVEV (reference sequence). CDR3 size: 15 residues. The CDR3 DNA sequence: TGTGCCAGCAGTTCATCCGGGACACTGGGGGGGACCCAGTACTTC. Translation: CASSSSGTLGGTQYF.

The J gene is TRBJ1-3, the V gene TRBV7-9, with D uncertain. With 5 bases removed from V and 3 bases from J, the gap between germline ends came to 14 bases. Germline V lookup: CDR1 SEHNR, CDR2 FQNEAQ (reference sequence). This CDR3 is 15 amino acids long. The CDR3 is CASSTSRVYGNTIYF. The CDR3 coding sequence is TGTGCCAGCAGCACCTCCCGGGTTTATGGAAACACCATATATTTT.

The J gene is TRBJ2-7, the V gene TRBV10-3; 8 bases line up with TRBD2. J was trimmed by 2 bases and V by 6 bases; bases with no gene match: 3. Germline-derived CDR1 and CDR2 are ENHRY and SYGVKD. The CDR3 has 13 residues. The DNA of the CDR3 is TGTGCCATCAGACTAGCGGATACCTACGAGCAGTACTTC. Protein sequence: CAIRLADTYEQYF.

The chain combines TRBV18 with TRBJ2-7, with TRBD1 as a possible D gene (5 bases). V was shortened by 6 bases and J by 6 bases, with 15 bases between the two germline ends. CDR1 is KGHSH and CDR2 is LQKENI in the germline V gene. The CDR3 covers 13 residues. This CDR3 reads CASSRPQVGEQYF. DNA for the CDR3: TGTGCCAGCTCCCGACCACAGGTAGGCGAGCAGTACTTC.

The chain carries TRBV19 and TRBJ1-6, with no clear D. This CDR3 is built from 15 residues. Trimming removed 5 bases at V and 5 bases at J, with 13 bases between. Germline lookup yields CDR1 LNHDA and CDR2 SQIVND (reference sequence). The CDR3 sequence: CASSASGWDNSPLHF. The DNA of the CDR3 is TGTGCCAGTAGTGCCTCCGGATGGGATAATTCACCCCTCCACTTT.

This clonotype was picked up one time. A read error may be the cause here, since a much bigger clone is one base away. The genes are TRBV3-1 and TRBJ2-1; no reliable D call. The CDR3 runs to 14 residues. The germline V gene encodes CDR1 LGHDT and CDR2 YNNKEL (reference sequence). Here the CDR3 reads CAGSQVPGFKEQFF. DNA for the CDR3: TGTGCCGGCAGCCAAGTCCCCGGGTTCAAGGAGCAGTTCTTC.

This clonotype was seen at least ten times. V is TRBV20-1 and J is TRBJ2-7, with 7 bases matching TRBD2. Germline CDR1 is DFQATT and CDR2 is SNEGSKA (reference sequence). The CDR3 is 13 amino acids. The J segment lost 2 bases and the V segment lost 1 base, leaving 2 bases of the junction unmatched. The CDR3 protein is CSARASGTYEQYF. The DNA of the CDR3 is TGCAGTGCTAGAGCTAGCGGTACCTACGAGCAGTACTTC.

This clonotype showed up just once. A read error is possible here, since a much larger clone lies one base away. The chain recombines TRBV20-1 with TRBJ2-1, with D tentatively TRBD1 or TRBD2 (5 bases each). The CDR3 runs 13 residues. Trimming took off 5 bases at V and 9 bases at J, with 17 bases between the two ends. In germline, CDR1 is DFQATT, CDR2 SNEGSKA (reference sequence). The CDR3 nucleotides are TGCAGTGCTGTCAAGGGTATGGGGACTGAGCAGTTCTTC. This codes for CSAVKGMGTEQFF.

This clonotype was recorded at least ten times. J is TRBJ2-2 and V is TRBV27; D possibly corresponds to TRBD2 (5 bases). From germline, CDR1 is MNHEY and CDR2 SMNVEV (reference sequence). The CDR3 contains 18 residues. Trimming shortened V by 0 bases and J by 8 bases, and 22 bases separated the two germline ends. The CDR3 DNA follows: TGTGCCAGCAGTTTATCATTCCGGCTAGCCCTCCGCGGGGGGGAGCTGTTTTTT. Its protein is CASSLSFRLALRGGELFF.

This clonotype was found a few times. The chain recombines TRBV15 with TRBJ2-7, with 10 positions matching TRBD2. The germline V gene encodes CDR1 LNHNV and CDR2 YYDKDF (reference sequence). Losses at the gene ends were 5 bases for V and 3 bases for J; bases not matched to a gene: 1. This CDR3 region has 13 residues. CDR3 DNA: TGTGCCACCAGCGGGACTAGCGTCTACGAGCAGTACTTC. This codes for CATSGTSVYEQYF.

This clonotype was picked up many times. The V and J genes are TRBV11-3 and TRBJ2-2; TRBD1 or TRBD2 may be the D gene (5 bases each). Trimming removed 7 bases from V and 5 bases from J, with 11 bases in between. Germline CDR1 is SGHNT and CDR2 is YENEEA. This CDR3 has 13 residues. The DNA for the CDR3 is TGTGCCAGCAAGCCGGGGCAGACCGGGGAGCTGTTTTTT. The encoded protein is CASKPGQTGELFF. The whole variable domain, filled in from reference TRBV11-3 and TRBJ2-2, reads EAGVVQSPRYKIIEKKQPVAFWCNPISGHNTLYWYLQNLGQGPELLIRYENEEAVDDSQLPKDRFSAERLKGVDSTLKIQPAELGDSAVYLCASKPGQTGELFFGEGSRLTVL.

This clonotype was found many times. CDR3 residues: CASSLGRFLNEQFF. CDR3 coding DNA: TGCGCCAGTAGCCTCGGCAGGTTTTTGAATGAGCAGTTCTTC. V and J are TRBV5-1 and TRBJ2-1; D gene uncertain. Trimming stripped 8 bases from V and 7 bases from J, with 19 bases between. Germline V gene sequence: CDR1 SGHRS, CDR2 YFSETQ. The CDR3 runs 14 residues.

The chain combines TRBV18 with TRBJ2-7, with D maybe TRBD2 (6 bases). V was cut by 0 bases and J by 2 bases, with 14 bases left in between. This CDR3 has 16 residues. CDR1 KGHSH and CDR2 LQKENI come from the germline V gene. In nucleotides, the CDR3 is TGTGCCAGCTCACCACCGGGAGGTAGCGGTACCTACGAGCAGTACTTC. Translating gives CASSPPGGSGTYEQYF.

This clonotype was recorded many times. The chain is built from TRBV3-1 and TRBJ1-6; unclear D gene. Trimming took 2 bases from V and 9 from J, leaving 11 bases between them. The CDR3 has 14 amino acids. CDR1 is LGHDT and CDR2 is YNNKEL in the germline V gene (reference sequence). This CDR3 is CASSQPGSGSPLHF. The CDR3 coding sequence is TGTGCCAGCAGCCAACCCGGTTCCGGTTCACCCCTCCACTTT.

Ten or more counts support this clonotype. The chain's CDR3 is CASSLDLTGQQFF. The DNA of the CDR3 is TGTGCCAGCAGCTTAGATCTAACGGGCCAGCAGTTCTTC. This rearrangement joins TRBV7-2 to TRBJ2-1; D unresolved. Germline-derived CDR1 and CDR2 are SGHTA and FQGNSA. The V end was cut by 1 base, the J end by 11 bases, with 12 bases between. CDR3 size: 13 residues.

This clonotype was observed once. This sequence joins TRBV24-1 and TRBJ2-5, with TRBD1 matching 9 bases. This CDR3 has 18 residues. CDR1 KGHDR and CDR2 SFDVKD come from the germline V gene. Trimming took 4 bases from V and 0 from J; bases not matched to a gene: 11. Here the CDR3 DNA reads TGTGCCACCAGTGACCCAAGTACCGGGACAGGGTACCAAGAGACCCAGTACTTC. Its translation is CATSDPSTGTGYQETQYF.

There are many counts of this clonotype. The V and J genes are TRBV2 and TRBJ2-5; D may be TRBD2 (6 bases). The CDR3 is made up of 16 amino acids. Germline assignment: CDR1 SNHLY and CDR2 FYNNEI. V lost 0 bases and J lost 4, with 15 bases in between. CDR3 residues: CASSEAEIGGRETQYF. As DNA, the CDR3 is TGTGCCAGCAGTGAAGCGGAAATCGGAGGGCGAGAGACCCAGTACTTC.

This clonotype turned up a few times. The rearrangement links TRBV6-1 to TRBJ2-1; possible D gene TRBD1, 5 bases. The CDR3 totals 13 residues. Germline CDR1 reads MNHNS; CDR2 reads SASEGT. V lost 6 bases, J lost 7 bases, and 13 bases lay in between. CDR3 nucleotide sequence: TGTGCCAGCAGCCCCCCCGCAGGGAATGAGCAGTTCTTC. Translating gives CASSPPAGNEQFF.

This clonotype was found many times. This chain connects TRBV5-1 to TRBJ1-2, with 7 bases lining up with TRBD1. CDR1 and CDR2 from the germline V gene are SGHRS and YFSETQ. J gave up 4 bases and V 4 bases, and 10 bases lay outside the gene matches. The CDR3 spans 15 residues. DNA for the CDR3: TGCGCCAGCAGCAACCCGAGGACAGGTCTCTATGGCTACACCTTC. Translation gives CASSNPRTGLYGYTF.

This clonotype was picked up many times. The rearrangement joins TRBV2 to TRBJ1-5, with D possibly TRBD1 on 5 matching bases. CDR3 size: 14 residues. In germline, CDR1 is SNHLY, CDR2 FYNNEI. Between the trimmed V and J ends, which lost 10 bases and 1 base, there was a span of 14 bases. CDR3 protein: CATQPRGSNQPQHF. The CDR3 region has the DNA TGTGCCACTCAACCTAGGGGCAGCAATCAGCCCCAGCATTTT. The entire variable domain, with the rest obtained from reference TRBV2 and TRBJ1-5, is as follows: EPEVTQTPSHQVTQMGQEVILRCVPISNHLYFYWYRQILGQKVEFLVSFYNNEISEKSEIFDDQFSVERPDGSNFTLKIRSTKLEDSAMYFCATQPRGSNQPQHFGDGTRLSIL.

This clonotype was found many times. V gene TRBV10-3 combines with J gene TRBJ2-1, with 15 bases fitting TRBD2. Germline CDR1 and CDR2: ENHRY and SYGVKD. V trimming: 3 bases; J trimming: 8 bases; junction bases outside the gene matches: 5. The CDR3 contains 16 residues. CDR3 bases: TGTGCCATCAGTGACCAGGGACTAGCGGGAGGTCATGAGCAGTTCTTC. It codes for CAISDQGLAGGHEQFF.

The rearrangement uses TRBV18 and TRBJ2-7; TRBD1 aligns across 7 bases. This CDR3 has 18 amino acids. From germline, CDR1 is KGHSH and CDR2 LQKENI. The V gene end was trimmed by 2 bases and the J gene end by 1 base; junction bases not matched to a gene: 14. CDR3 sequence reads: CASSPVVPRQGKSYEQYF. The DNA for the CDR3 is TGTGCCAGCTCACCAGTGGTGCCGAGACAGGGAAAGTCCTACGAGCAGTACTTC.

The chain couples TRBV30 to TRBJ2-7, with 9 nucleotides matching TRBD1. Per germline, CDR1 GTSNPN and CDR2 SVGIG (reference sequence). V was pared by 2 bases and J by 4 bases, with 9 bases of the junction left unmatched. The CDR3 totals 15 residues. This CDR3 reads CAWSSPGTGRYEQYF. CDR3 nucleotides: TGTGCCTGGAGTTCCCCCGGGACAGGGCGTTACGAGCAGTACTTC.

The chain employs TRBV9 and TRBJ2-2; D is unclear. The V end was cut by 0 bases, the J end by 8 bases, with 11 bases between. This CDR3 region has 14 residues. Germline lookup yields CDR1 SGDLS and CDR2 YYNGEE. CDR3 nucleotides: TGTGCCAGCAGCGTAGATGGTCGAGGAGGGGAGCTGTTTTTT. Translating gives CASSVDGRGGELFF.

At least ten counts were recorded for this clonotype. The rearrangement uses TRBV12-3 or TRBV12-4 and TRBJ2-3, with D unresolved. The CDR3 contains 16 residues. Trimming removed 6 bases from V and 2 bases from J, with 18 bases in between. This CDR3 is CASSSRVRRATDTQYF. The CDR3 nucleotides are TGTGCCAGCAGCTCACGGGTCCGGCGAGCCACAGATACGCAGTATTTT.

This clonotype was observed at least ten times. This chain links TRBV5-4 with TRBJ1-4, with 7 bases aligning to TRBD1. Germline trimming cut 0 bases from V and 7 bases from J; bases unmatched to any gene: 6. The CDR3 contains 15 residues. Germline V gives CDR1 SGHNT, CDR2 YYREEE (reference sequence). This CDR3 reads CASSLERGRSEKLFF. The CDR3 DNA reads as TGTGCCAGCAGCTTGGAAAGGGGGCGTAGTGAAAAACTGTTTTTT.

This clonotype has ten or more counts. The chain has TRBV3-1 and TRBJ2-1; 9 bases match TRBD1. The ends lost 6 bases at V and 6 bases at J; junction bases unmatched: 12. CDR1 is LGHDT and CDR2 is YNNKEL in the germline V gene (reference sequence). The CDR3 has 16 amino acids. The CDR3 region is CASRPTYGDRVNEQFF. CDR3 coding DNA: TGTGCCAGCAGACCGACCTATGGGGACAGGGTCAATGAGCAGTTCTTC.

This clonotype was counted many times. Written as DNA, the CDR3 is TGTGCCAGCAGAAACCGGACAGGGAGTTCCTACGAGCAGTACTTC. Encoded protein: CASRNRTGSSYEQYF. This chain joins TRBV2 and TRBJ2-7; 8 nucleotides align to TRBD1. The CDR3 extends over 15 amino acids. Germline V CDR1 and CDR2: SNHLY, FYNNEI. Losses at the gene ends were 6 bases for V and 1 base for J; bases not matched to a gene: 8.

This clonotype occurred many times. The chain is built from TRBV12-3 or TRBV12-4 and TRBJ1-5, with D possibly TRBD1 on 6 matching bases. This CDR3 has 13 residues. Trimming removed 6 bases from V and 4 bases from J, with 10 bases in between. The CDR3 is CASSDDRNQPQHF. The CDR3 nucleotides read TGTGCCAGCAGCGATGACAGGAATCAGCCCCAGCATTTT.